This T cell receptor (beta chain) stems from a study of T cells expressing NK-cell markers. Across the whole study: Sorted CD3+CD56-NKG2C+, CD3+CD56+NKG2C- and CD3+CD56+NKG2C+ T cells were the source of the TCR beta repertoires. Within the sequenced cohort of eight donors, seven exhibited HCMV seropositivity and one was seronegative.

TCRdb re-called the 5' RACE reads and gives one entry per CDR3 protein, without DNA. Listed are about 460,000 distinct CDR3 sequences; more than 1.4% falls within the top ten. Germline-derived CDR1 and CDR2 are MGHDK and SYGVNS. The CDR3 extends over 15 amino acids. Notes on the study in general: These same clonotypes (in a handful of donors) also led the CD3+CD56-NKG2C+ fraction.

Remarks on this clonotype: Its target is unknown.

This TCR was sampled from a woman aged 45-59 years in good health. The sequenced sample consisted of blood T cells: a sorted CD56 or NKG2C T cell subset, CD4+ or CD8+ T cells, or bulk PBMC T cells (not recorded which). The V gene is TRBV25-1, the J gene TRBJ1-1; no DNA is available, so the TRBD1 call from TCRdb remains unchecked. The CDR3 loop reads CASTDSVTGRTEAFF. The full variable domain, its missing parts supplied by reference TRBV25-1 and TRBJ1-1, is EADIYQTPRYLVIGTGKKITLECSQTMGHDKMYWYQQDPGMELHLIHYSYGVNSTEKGDLSSESTVSRIRTEHFPLTLESARPSHTSQYLCASTDSVTGRTEAFFGQGTRLTVV.